This TCR beta chain comes out of a study of patients and donors after allogeneic stem cell transplantation. This clonotype was seen repeatedly, ten times or more. CDR1 is SGHRS and CDR2 is YFSETQ in the germline V gene. V was shortened by 4 bases and J by 2 bases, with 8 bases between the two germline ends. The CDR3 covers 13 residues. TCRdb reprocessed the RT-PCR reads with MiXCR, giving one entry per CDR3 protein. The data contain 400,000 to 450,000 distinct CDR3 sequences, 16% of them singletons. The chain combines TRBV5-1 with TRBJ2-3, with D unresolved. The sample consisted of blood, either unsorted or a sorted T cell fraction (not recorded which). The origin of this receptor is a human donor who was either an allogeneic HSCT recipient or a stem cell or donor lymphocyte infusion donor (not recorded which). It is not recorded whose cells these are; they may come from a transplant donor. CDR3 bases: TGCGCCAGCAGCGGAACTTACACAGATACGCAGTATTTT. Protein: CASSGTYTDTQYF.